The 19 T cell receptor beta chains below come from one sample, sequenced in a study of T cells in localized non-small cell lung cancer (dated by TCRdb to 2019 to 2021). Library method: the immunoSEQ multiplex PCR assay. TCRdb provides this immuneACCESS table in a form limited to in-frame rearrangements. Some clones are lacking; in checked studies, under half of them reflect an unresolved V gene, and why the rest are absent is not known. The sample table contains several thousand clones; only one count was recorded for around 90% of them. The top ten hold 3.5% to 5% of the sample. Sequenced material: peripheral blood mononuclear cells, taken before any cancer treatment. These receptors all stem from a male donor older than 55 with stage II lung adenocarcinoma.

The chain is built from TRBV4-2 and TRBJ1-1; D ambiguous. The length of the CDR3 is 11 residues. V was shortened by 0 bases and J by 9 bases, with 5 bases between the two germline ends. Per germline, CDR1 LGHNA and CDR2 YNFKEQ. CDR3 sequence (DNA): TGTGCCAGCAGCCAAGAAAATAAAGCTTTCTTT. Translation gives CASSQENKAFF.

V and J are TRBV6-1 and TRBJ2-7; D possibly matches TRBD1 or TRBD2 (5 bases each). The V end was cut by 7 bases, the J end by 0 bases, with 16 bases between. CDR3 length: 15 amino acids. Germline CDR1 and CDR2: MNHNS and SASEGT. CDR3 protein: CASTPSRGGSYEQYF. The CDR3 nucleotides are TGTGCCAGCACTCCTAGTCGGGGCGGCTCCTACGAGCAGTACTTC.

The chain has TRBV18 and TRBJ2-7, with TRBD1 matching 8 bases. Losses at the gene ends were 6 bases for V and 10 bases for J; bases not matched to a gene: 8. CDR3 length: 12 residues. Germline values: CDR1 KGHSH, CDR2 LQKENI. CDR3 residues: CASSTDRDGQYF. CDR3 nucleotides: TGTGCCAGCTCCACGGACAGGGACGGTCAGTACTTC. Full variable domain (missing parts from reference TRBV18 and TRBJ2-7): NAGVMQNPRHLVRRRGQEARLRCSPMKGHSHVYWYRQLPEEGLKFMVYLQKENIIDESGMPKERFSAEFPKEGPSILRIQQVVRGDSAAYFCASSTDRDGQYFGPGTRLTVT.

This clone is a singleton in its sample. V gene TRBV4-3 combines with J gene TRBJ2-1; D unresolved. Trimming pared 0 bases from V and 2 bases from J, leaving 14 bases between. CDR3 length: 17 amino acids. The germline V gene has CDR1 LGHNA and CDR2 YSLEER. The CDR3 loop is CASSQELVAAPYNEQFF. The CDR3 DNA reads TGCGCCAGCAGCCAAGAACTTGTGGCGGCACCCTACAATGAGCAGTTCTTC.

Details on this clone: A junction end diverges from the germline sequence, so it may reflect a read error. This rearrangement joins TRBV11-2 to TRBJ1-2, with D perhaps TRBD1 (6 bases). The CDR3 contains 11 residues. CDR1 SGHAT and CDR2 FQNNGV come from the germline V gene. CDR3 sequence: CASSLGQSPLF. The CDR3 DNA is TGTGCCAGCAGCCTCGGACAGTCTCCCCTCTTC.

The chain recombines TRBV7-3 with TRBJ2-1, with D possibly being TRBD1 or TRBD2 (6 bases each). Germline V gives CDR1 SGHTA, CDR2 FQGTGA. Trimming left V 9 bases short and J 8 bases short, with 14 bases between. There are 12 residues in the CDR3. For the CDR3, the DNA is TGTGCCAGGTTACAGGGAGGCGATGAGCAGTTCTTC. Protein product: CARLQGGDEQFF.

This sequence joins TRBV14 and TRBJ2-3; 8 bases are shared with TRBD1. V was clipped by 0 bases and J by 0 bases; unmatched bases: 5. This CDR3 comprises 17 residues. Germline CDR1 reads SGHDN; CDR2 reads FVKESK. The CDR3 sequence is CASSQDPAGGSTDTQYF. CDR3 coding DNA: TGTGCCAGCAGCCAAGATCCGGCAGGGGGCAGCACAGATACGCAGTATTTT.

The rearrangement uses TRBV14 and TRBJ1-4; 8 positions agree with TRBD1. V was pared by 0 bases and J by 10 bases, with 4 bases of the junction left unmatched. The length of the CDR3 is 14 residues. Germline V gene data show CDR1 as SGHDN and CDR2 as FVKESK. CDR3 protein: CASSQETGALKLFF. Written as DNA, the CDR3 is TGTGCCAGCAGCCAAGAGACAGGGGCGTTAAAACTGTTTTTT. Based on the CDR3 plus reference TRBV14 and TRBJ1-4, the full variable domain is EAGVTQFPSHSVIEKGQTVTLRCDPISGHDNLYWYRRVMGKEIKFLLHFVKESKQDESGMPNNRFLAERTGGTYSTLKVQPAELEDSGVYFCASSQETGALKLFFGSGTQLSVL.

The chain couples TRBV7-2 to TRBJ1-3, with D unresolved. Per the germline V gene, CDR1 is SGHTA and CDR2 is FQGNSA. This CDR3 spans 17 amino acids. V gave up 1 base and J gave up 0 bases, with 13 bases separating them. DNA of the CDR3: TGTGCCAGCAGCTTAGGAATGGCGGCGAACTCTGGAAACACCATATATTTT. It translates to CASSLGMAANSGNTIYF.

The gene calls are TRBV9 and TRBJ1-6; D not resolved. Between the trimmed V and J ends, which lost 4 bases and 15 bases, there was a span of 14 bases. The CDR3 spans 12 residues. The germline V gene has CDR1 SGDLS and CDR2 YYNGEE. The CDR3 spells CASSLSMDDLHF. The CDR3 coding sequence is TGTGCCAGCAGCTTATCGATGGACGACCTCCACTTT.

The CDR3 DNA is TGTGCCAGCAGTTCCGATACAGGGTCCAATCAGCCCCAGCATTTT. It codes for CASSSDTGSNQPQHF. The chain has TRBV6-5 and TRBJ1-5, with D perhaps matching TRBD1 (6 bases). V was clipped by 4 bases and J by 3 bases, with 13 bases between them. This CDR3 region has 15 residues. Germline V gene sequence: CDR1 MNHEY, CDR2 SVGAGI.

This clone was counted only a few times. The chain links TRBV4-3 to TRBJ2-2; possibly TRBD2 for D (5 bases). Germline V lookup: CDR1 LGHNA, CDR2 YSLEER. The CDR3 extends over 15 amino acids. V was trimmed by 3 bases and J by 2 bases, leaving 10 bases between them. The CDR3 spells CASSQGSGNTGELFF. For the CDR3, the DNA is TGCGCCAGCAGCCAGGGGAGCGGTAACACCGGGGAGCTGTTTTTT.

This chain uses TRBV7-3 with TRBJ2-1; no clear D gene. V was shortened by 0 bases and J by 8 bases, with 14 bases between the two germline ends. The CDR3 is 15 amino acids. The germline V gene encodes CDR1 SGHTA and CDR2 FQGTGA. CDR3 DNA: TGTGCCAGCAGCTTAACGTTGGCAGATTTCGATGAGCAGTTCTTC. It yields the protein CASSLTLADFDEQFF.

The J gene is TRBJ1-3, the V gene TRBV18, with D maybe TRBD1 (5 bases). Germline CDR1 is KGHSH and CDR2 is LQKENI. CDR3 length: 16 amino acids. V lost 1 base and J lost 3, with 13 bases in between. The DNA for the CDR3 is TGTGCCAGCTCACCACAGCGTACAACAGGTGGAAACACCATATATTTT. Protein: CASSPQRTTGGNTIYF.

This chain connects TRBV9 to TRBJ2-3, with 10 bases identical to TRBD2. V shed 0 bases, J shed 4 bases, and the junction held 5 bases outside the gene matches. The CDR3 runs 16 residues. In germline, CDR1 is SGDLS, CDR2 YYNGEE. The chain's CDR3 is CASSVGSSGGSDTQYF. CDR3 nucleotides: TGTGCCAGCAGCGTAGGGTCTAGCGGGGGATCAGATACGCAGTATTTT.

The rearrangement uses TRBV18 and TRBJ1-4, with a tentative D call TRBD1 (6 bases). Germline CDR1 KGHSH, CDR2 LQKENI. V lost 0 bases and J 6 bases, leaving 14 bases between the germline ends. This CDR3 comprises 16 residues. The CDR3 sequence is CASSPPVGGRDEKLFF. DNA of the CDR3: TGTGCCAGCTCACCACCGGTCGGGGGCAGAGATGAAAAACTGTTTTTT.

This sequence joins TRBV4-3 and TRBJ2-3; TRBD1 matches 7 bases. Trimming cost V 1 base and J 3 bases; bases outside gene matches: 4. The germline V gene encodes CDR1 LGHNA and CDR2 YSLEER. The CDR3 is 15 residues long. The CDR3 DNA reads as TGCGCCAGCAGCCAAGTACAGGGGTTTACAGATACGCAGTATTTT. Residues: CASSQVQGFTDTQYF.

This clone was observed a handful of times. This sequence joins TRBV7-2 and TRBJ1-1; 7 nucleotides line up with TRBD1. Trimming at V came to 4 bases and at J to 0 bases, leaving 11 bases not matched to a gene. The germline gives CDR1 SGHTA, CDR2 FQGNSA. The CDR3 contains 17 residues. CDR3 coding DNA: TGTGCCAGCAGCTCCCCAGCCTTAGGGACAGTGAACACTGAAGCTTTCTTT. Amino acid sequence: CASSSPALGTVNTEAFF. Filled out from reference TRBV7-2 and TRBJ1-1, the complete variable domain reads GAGVSQSPSNKVTEKGKDVELRCDPISGHTALYWYRQSLGQGLEFLIYFQGNSAPDKSGLPSDRFSAERTGGSVSTLTIQRTQQEDSAVYLCASSSPALGTVNTEAFFGQGTRLTVV.

The rearrangement joins TRBV6-6 to TRBJ2-3; possibly TRBD1 for D (7 bases). Trimming removed 6 bases at V and 3 bases at J, with 16 bases between. There are 15 residues in the CDR3. The germline V gene encodes CDR1 MNHNY and CDR2 SVGAGI (reference sequence). This chain's CDR3 is CASSQAAGGTDTQYF. CDR3 in DNA: TGTGCCAGCAGCCAAGCGGCAGGGGGGACAGATACGCAGTATTTT.